One sample yielded the 29 T cell receptor beta chains listed below, sequenced in a study of identical twins (dated by TCRdb to about 2016). Library creation used 5' RACE. For sequencing, an Illumina HiSeq 2000 was employed. TCRdb applied fastp at Q25 and MiXCR to the public reads, then kept only in-frame beta chains. Entries that share a CDR3 protein sequence are merged under the most common genes and DNA. The sample table shows 450,000 or so distinct CDR3 sequences, and less than 25% are seen once. The biggest ten clones account for 2.9% of the sample. This same sample was also taken into another study, of T cells expressing NK-cell markers.

Sequenced: CD4+ T cells sorted from blood. The receptors derive from a woman in her late teens or twenties in good health.

This clonotype was seen a handful of times. The V gene is TRBV6-4, the J gene TRBJ2-2; unclear D gene. The CDR3 has 13 residues. The V end lost 4 bases, the J end lost 1 base, and 4 bases lay between the germline ends. Germline values: CDR1 MRHNA, CDR2 SNTAGT. The CDR3 sequence is CASSGGNTGELFF. CDR3 nucleotide sequence: TGTGCCAGCAGTGGCGGGAACACCGGGGAGCTGTTTTTT.

This chain uses TRBV20-1 with TRBJ2-7; the D gene is possibly TRBD2 (5 bases). Trimming stripped 3 bases from V and 9 bases from J, with 15 bases between. Germline-derived CDR1 and CDR2 are DFQATT and SNEGSKA (reference sequence). This CDR3 region has 12 residues. The CDR3 nucleotides read TGCAGTGCTAGGACTGTCGGGGTCTGGCAGTACTTC. This gives the protein CSARTVGVWQYF.

This clonotype was counted many times. The chain carries TRBV12-3 or TRBV12-4 and TRBJ1-1; tentative D call: TRBD1 (5 bases). V was trimmed by 2 bases and J by 3 bases, leaving 7 bases between them. The CDR3 is made up of 13 amino acids. This CDR3 reads CASSLSGDTEAFF. CDR3 bases: TGTGCCAGCAGTTTATCGGGGGACACTGAAGCTTTCTTT.

On this clonotype itself: This may be a read error: a much more frequent sequence differs by one nucleotide. The chain couples TRBV20-1 to TRBJ2-5, with D uncertain. This CDR3 has 11 residues. Looked up from germline, CDR1 is DFQATT and CDR2 is SNEGSKA (reference sequence). V shed 0 bases and J shed 5 bases, with 4 bases lying between them. CDR3 loop: CSARDVETQYF. The CDR3 nucleotides read TGCAGTGCTAGAGATGTGGAGACCCAGTACTTC.

The chain joins TRBV5-1 to TRBJ2-7; TRBD1 agrees at 7 bases. The germline V gene encodes CDR1 SGHRS and CDR2 YFSETQ. V was clipped by 4 bases and J by 1 base; unmatched bases: 8. The CDR3 contains 15 residues. CDR3 sequence (DNA): TGCGCCAGCAGCAATATCCCGGGACAGTCCTACGAGCAGTACTTC. This sequence encodes CASSNIPGQSYEQYF.

The chain is built from TRBV5-6 and TRBJ1-4; 7 bases agree with TRBD1. From germline, CDR1 is SGHDT and CDR2 YYEEEE. This CDR3 is built from 17 residues. V lost 0 bases and J lost 7; bases outside the gene matches: 12. This CDR3 is CASSLEGAGPVSEKLFF. In nucleotides, the CDR3 is TGTGCCAGCAGCTTGGAGGGGGCGGGGCCGGTATCTGAAAAACTGTTTTTT.

This clonotype has just a few counts. This chain links TRBV2 with TRBJ1-1; D gene unclear. Trimming removed 6 bases at V and 9 bases at J, with 23 bases between. The CDR3 length is 15 residues. Germline V gene data show CDR1 as SNHLY and CDR2 as FYNNEI. The CDR3 DNA reads as TGTGCCAGCAGCCTAGAGGCAGGAGGAAGAGTGAAAGCTTTCTTT. This codes for CASSLEAGGRVKAFF. Full variable domain (outside the CDR3, taken from reference TRBV2 and TRBJ1-1): EPEVTQTPSHQVTQMGQEVILRCVPISNHLYFYWYRQILGQKVEFLVSFYNNEISEKSEIFDDQFSVERPDGSNFTLKIRSTKLEDSAMYFCASSLEAGGRVKAFFGQGTRLTVV.

In its sample, this clonotype was seen a few times. This rearrangement joins TRBV10-3 to TRBJ2-1; 9 bases align to TRBD1. Germline-derived CDR1 and CDR2 are ENHRY and SYGVKD. The CDR3 is 12 amino acids. V lost 6 bases, J lost 15 bases, and 9 bases stayed unmatched. The CDR3 spells CAISFPGQGRFF. CDR3 DNA: TGTGCCATCAGCTTTCCGGGACAGGGAAGGTTCTTC.

The sample holds a few counts of this clonotype. As DNA, the CDR3 is TGTGCCAGCAGCTTTTATGGGACAGGGGTTGACTATGGCTACACCTTC. It codes for CASSFYGTGVDYGYTF. The chain employs TRBV5-6 and TRBJ1-2; 10 bases fit TRBD1. Per the germline V gene, CDR1 is SGHDT and CDR2 is YYEEEE. With 2 bases clipped from V and 3 bases from J, the junction kept 7 bases outside the gene matches. This CDR3 has 16 amino acids.

There are a few counts of this clonotype. This rearrangement joins TRBV5-1 to TRBJ1-2, with D unresolved. This CDR3 spans 16 amino acids. Germline values: CDR1 SGHRS, CDR2 YFSETQ. Trimming stripped 6 bases from V and 4 bases from J, with 22 bases between. The DNA for the CDR3 is TGCGCCAGCACTAATGGAGGCAGCATGCCCACCTATGGCTACACCTTC. This gives the protein CASTNGGSMPTYGYTF. Based on the CDR3 plus reference TRBV5-1 and TRBJ1-2, the full variable domain is KAGVTQTPRYLIKTRGQQVTLSCSPISGHRSVSWYQQTPGQGLQFLFEYFSETQRNKGNFPGRFSGRQFSNSRSEMNVSTLELGDSALYLCASTNGGSMPTYGYTFGSGTRLTVV.

This clonotype was observed at least ten times. The J gene is TRBJ2-3, the V gene TRBV12-3 or TRBV12-4, with D hard to call. The germline V and J ends were trimmed by 6 bases and 6 bases, with 13 bases remaining between them. The CDR3 extends over 13 amino acids. The CDR3 coding sequence is TGTGCCAGCAGCTCCGGTCAGGCGGATACGCAGTATTTT. Translated, it gives CASSSGQADTQYF.

V is TRBV7-3 and J is TRBJ2-4, with a weak D call TRBD2 (6 bases). This CDR3 comprises 13 residues. V lost 1 base, J lost 9 bases, and 10 bases lay in between. The germline gives CDR1 SGHTA, CDR2 FQGTGA. CDR3 region: CASSLSGDGIQYF. CDR3 DNA sequence: TGTGCCAGCAGCTTAAGCGGGGATGGCATTCAGTACTTC.

For the CDR3, the DNA is TGTGCCAGCAGTCCTTGGAGGGGGGCACGGAACACTGAAGCTTTCTTT. It codes for CASSPWRGARNTEAFF. This chain joins TRBV6-1 and TRBJ1-1; tentatively, D is TRBD1 (6 bases). CDR1 is MNHNS, CDR2 SASEGT, per germline. The CDR3 runs to 16 residues. Trimming cost V 5 bases and J 1 base, with 17 bases left between them.

J is TRBJ2-5 and V is TRBV7-9; D remains ambiguous. V shed 5 bases and J shed 5 bases, with 12 bases lying between them. This CDR3 comprises 13 residues. Germline V gives CDR1 SEHNR, CDR2 FQNEAQ (reference sequence). The CDR3 is CASSPVSRETQYF. In nucleotides, the CDR3 is TGTGCCAGCAGCCCTGTATCCCGGGAGACCCAGTACTTC.

The chain carries TRBV11-2 and TRBJ2-7, with 8 bases matching TRBD2. Looked up from germline, CDR1 is SGHAT and CDR2 is FQNNGV. The CDR3 extends over 14 amino acids. The trim removed 6 bases at V and 2 bases at J, leaving 6 bases unmatched. The DNA of the CDR3 is TGTGCCAGCAGACGGGGGGGCGATCCCTACGAGCAGTACTTC. Its translation: CASRRGGDPYEQYF. The full variable domain, in which reference TRBV11-2 and TRBJ2-7 provide the parts outside the CDR3, is EAGVAQSPRYKIIEKRQSVAFWCNPISGHATLYWYQQILGQGPKLLIQFQNNGVVDDSQLPKDRFSAERLKGVDSTLKIQPAKLEDSAVYLCASRRGGDPYEQYFGPGTRLTVT.

This clonotype was observed a few times. The gene calls are TRBV6-5 and TRBJ1-2; D unresolved. V gave up 8 bases and J gave up 4 bases, with 8 bases separating them. From germline, CDR1 is MNHEY and CDR2 SVGAGI. CDR3 size: 11 residues. In DNA, the CDR3 is TGTGCCAGCGGAAAGGGCTATGGCTACACCTTC. This gives the protein CASGKGYGYTF.

The rearrangement joins TRBV20-1 to TRBJ2-2; 7 nucleotides match TRBD2. The CDR3 loop spans 13 amino acids. CDR1 and CDR2 from the germline V gene are DFQATT and SNEGSKA (reference sequence). V gave up 5 bases and J gave up 7 bases; unmatched junction bases: 7. The CDR3 DNA is TGCAGTGCTCAGCGGGGATCTAACGGGGAGCTGTTTTTT. This translates into CSAQRGSNGELFF.

This clonotype was observed a handful of times. The rearrangement uses TRBV7-9 and TRBJ2-2, with D possibly TRBD2 on 6 matching bases. The germline gives CDR1 SEHNR, CDR2 FQNEAQ (reference sequence). This CDR3 comprises 17 residues. V gave up 1 base and J gave up 0 bases, with 12 bases separating them. CDR3 sequence (DNA): TGTGCCAGCAGCTTAGGGCGGGACTTCGCGAACACCGGGGAGCTGTTTTTT. Its protein is CASSLGRDFANTGELFF.

A few counts support this clonotype. The rearrangement links TRBV18 to TRBJ2-6; TRBD1 is a possible D gene (5 bases). The CDR3 is 15 residues long. Trimming removed 2 bases from V and 5 bases from J, with 10 bases in between. CDR1 is KGHSH, CDR2 LQKENI, per germline. CDR3 sequence (DNA): TGTGCCAGCTCACCATTACTGGACAGGGCCAACGTCCTGACTTTC. It specifies CASSPLLDRANVLTF.

This clonotype was observed a handful of times. CDR3 nucleotides: TGTGCCAGCAGCCCTGGAGCCCTGAGCTCCTACAATGAGCAGTTCTTC. Encoded protein: CASSPGALSSYNEQFF. The rearrangement uses TRBV5-5 and TRBJ2-1; no definite D call. Trimming pared 4 bases from V and 0 bases from J, leaving 14 bases between. The germline V gene has CDR1 SGHKS and CDR2 YYEKEE (reference sequence). The CDR3 runs 16 residues.

This clonotype has at least ten counts. J is TRBJ1-6 and V is TRBV5-1; 9 bases fit TRBD1. From germline, CDR1 is SGHRS and CDR2 YFSETQ. CDR3 length: 13 amino acids. Losses at the gene ends were 7 bases for V and 8 bases for J; bases not matched to a gene: 4. The CDR3 sequence is CASSGQGDSPLHF. The CDR3 DNA reads TGCGCCAGCTCGGGACAGGGTGATTCACCCCTCCACTTT.

This clonotype was observed a handful of times. V usage is TRBV6-2 or TRBV6-3 and J usage is TRBJ1-2, with a tentative D call TRBD1 (5 bases). Looked up from germline, CDR1 is MNHEY and CDR2 is SVGEGT. V was shortened by 8 bases and J by 1 base, with 14 bases between the two germline ends. The CDR3 is made up of 14 amino acids. For the CDR3, the DNA is TGTGCCAGCGCCAATGCCGGGGGTAACTATGGCTACACCTTC. Encoded protein: CASANAGGNYGYTF.

This chain connects TRBV20-1 to TRBJ2-1, with a tentative D call TRBD2 (5 bases). Trimming removed 0 bases at V and 4 bases at J, with 13 bases between. Germline CDR1 is DFQATT and CDR2 is SNEGSKA (reference sequence). The CDR3 runs to 15 residues. As DNA, the CDR3 is TGCAGTGCTAGAGAGGAGGCTAGACTTTACAATGAGCAGTTCTTC. It specifies CSAREEARLYNEQFF.

With respect to this clonotype: An end of the junction does not agree with germline; a read error may underlie this. The chain has TRBV5-1 and TRBJ2-7; possible D gene TRBD2, 6 bases. Germline CDR1 is SGHRS and CDR2 is YFSETQ. The CDR3 runs to 12 residues. For the CDR3, the DNA is TGCGCCAGCAGGAGGGACTCCTTCGAGCAGTACTTC. It encodes CASRRDSFEQYF.

This clonotype has only a few counts. The chain has TRBV10-3 and TRBJ2-7, with D possibly being TRBD2 (6 bases). The CDR3 has 11 amino acids. V gave up 5 bases and J gave up 4 bases, with 6 bases separating them. Germline lookup yields CDR1 ENHRY and CDR2 SYGVKD. In DNA, the CDR3 is TGTGCCATCAGTAGCGGGTACGAGCAGTACTTC. Its protein product is CAISSGYEQYF.

About this clonotype: One end of the junction is discordant with germline, which a read error may explain. The chain combines TRBV20-1 with TRBJ1-1; the D gene is possibly TRBD1 (6 bases). There are 16 residues in the CDR3. Germline V gene lookup returns CDR1 DFQATT and CDR2 SNEGSKA (reference sequence). CDR3: CCAMSTQGKSNTEAFF. The CDR3 DNA is TGCTGTGCTATGTCTACCCAGGGGAAATCAAACACTGAAGCTTTCTTT.

This clonotype was detected only a few times. The rearrangement joins TRBV7-9 to TRBJ1-1; D not certain. Trimming removed 6 bases from V and 4 bases from J, with 15 bases in between. From germline, CDR1 is SEHNR and CDR2 FQNEAQ (reference sequence). The CDR3 contains 14 residues. The CDR3 region has the DNA TGTGCCAGCAGAGGTCCGGGTGGGGTCACTGAAGCTTTCTTT. Translating it yields CASRGPGGVTEAFF.

The table lists this clonotype with a count of one. The gene calls are TRBV12-5 and TRBJ2-3; 7 nucleotides agree with TRBD1. The length of the CDR3 is 16 residues. Unmatched junction bases numbered 5, after V lost 1 base and J lost 1 base. The germline V gene encodes CDR1 LGHNT and CDR2 FRNRAP. The CDR3 sequence is CASGLARTGGTDTQYF. The CDR3 DNA reads TGTGCTAGTGGTTTGGCCCGGACAGGTGGCACAGATACGCAGTATTTT.

This clonotype was observed a handful of times. The rearrangement joins TRBV2 to TRBJ1-1, with TRBD1 as a possible D gene (6 bases). Germline assignment: CDR1 SNHLY and CDR2 FYNNEI. With 1 base removed from V and 8 bases from J, the gap between germline ends came to 8 bases. CDR3 length: 12 residues. The CDR3 region has the DNA TGTGCCAGCAGTGAAGTCCAGGGGGAAGCTTTCTTT. It specifies CASSEVQGEAFF.